The 19 T cell receptor beta chains given below trace back to one sample, sequenced in a study of beta chain features in type 1 diabetes. What these receptors recognize is not known. Isolated RNA was reverse transcribed in full, so expressed TCRB transcripts were sequenced. Profiling relied on immunoSEQ multiplex PCR, and the TCRdb table lists in-frame clones only, not all of them. The sample holds 50,000 to 65,000 clones, roughly 39% seen once. Findings and limits, study-wide: In every one of the four CD4+ subsets, TCRB CDR3s were moderately but significantly shorter in Type 1 diabetes patients.

Source material: Tregs from blood. These receptors were taken from a man in his thirties or forties with type 1 diabetes.

The chain links TRBV25-1 to TRBJ2-7, with 7 bases matching TRBD1. CDR1 MGHDK and CDR2 SYGVNS come from the germline V gene. There are 14 residues in the CDR3. Germline trimming cut 4 bases from V and 5 bases from J; bases unmatched to any gene: 8. The chain's CDR3 is CASSGLTGFNEQYF. The CDR3 nucleotides are TGTGCCAGCAGTGGACTGACAGGGTTTAACGAGCAGTACTTC.

The V and J genes are TRBV30 and TRBJ2-1; TRBD1 agrees at 7 bases. Germline CDR1 reads GTSNPN; CDR2 reads SVGIG (reference sequence). The junction had 7 bases not matched to a gene; V was cut back by 0 bases and J by 5 bases. CDR3 length: 15 amino acids. DNA for the CDR3: TGTGCCTGGAGTGTACTAAGGGACAGACACAATGAGCAGTTCTTC. Its translation: CAWSVLRDRHNEQFF.

The chain joins TRBV6-5 to TRBJ2-5, with TRBD1 identical over 7 bases. The J call is in doubt because the DNA end fits TRBJ2-7 better. Germline V gives CDR1 MNHEY, CDR2 SVGAGI. There are 14 residues in the CDR3. CDR3 DNA: TGTGCCAGCAGTTCTAGAGACAGGGTCCACGAGCAGTACTTC. This encodes CASSSRDRVHEQYF.

V gene TRBV5-6 combines with J gene TRBJ2-7; 8 nucleotides align to TRBD2. CDR1 SGHDT and CDR2 YYEEEE come from the germline V gene. V shed 2 bases, J shed 6 bases, and the junction held 10 bases outside the gene matches. The CDR3 runs to 15 residues. The CDR3 loop is CASSLPNGRATEQYF. The DNA of the CDR3 is TGTGCCAGCAGCTTACCTAACGGGAGGGCCACCGAGCAGTACTTC.

This clone has just one count. Different DNA sequences within this sample yield the same CDR3. The chain joins TRBV7-2 to TRBJ1-2, with D possibly TRBD1 on 6 matching bases. The CDR3 is made up of 14 amino acids. Germline V CDR1 and CDR2: SGHTA, FQGNSA. V was trimmed by 4 bases and J by 2 bases, leaving 11 bases between them. This chain's CDR3 is CASSSRGGNYGYTF. The CDR3 coding sequence is TGTGCCAGCAGCTCGAGGGGGGGAAACTATGGCTACACCTTC.

The chain combines TRBV6-5 with TRBJ2-1; TRBD1 agrees at 9 bases. The CDR3 extends over 14 amino acids. V lost 4 bases, J lost 5 bases, and 3 bases stayed unmatched. From germline, CDR1 is MNHEY and CDR2 SVGAGI. The CDR3 nucleotides read TGTGCCAGCAGTTTCCGGGACAGGGACAATGAGCAGTTCTTC. It encodes CASSFRDRDNEQFF.

V gene TRBV18 combines with J gene TRBJ2-7, with 7 bases fitting TRBD1. Germline assignment: CDR1 KGHSH and CDR2 LQKENI. This CDR3 spans 15 amino acids. V lost 1 base and J lost 1; bases outside the gene matches: 4. In nucleotides, the CDR3 is TGTGCCAGCTCACCACAAGGGACAGAATCCTACGAGCAGTACTTC. This sequence encodes CASSPQGTESYEQYF.

This clone occurred a few times. V and J are TRBV29-1 and TRBJ1-1, with D maybe TRBD1 (5 bases). The CDR3 consists of 11 residues. The V gene lost 4 bases and the J gene lost 6 bases, with 9 bases spanning the gap. Germline lookup yields CDR1 SQVTM and CDR2 ANQGSEA. CDR3 sequence reads: CSVVVGAEAFF. CDR3 bases: TGCAGCGTTGTGGTAGGGGCTGAAGCTTTCTTT. Supplemented by reference TRBV29-1 and TRBJ1-1, the full variable domain reads SAVISQKPSRDICQRGTSLTIQCQVDSQVTMMFWYRQQPGQSLTLIATANQGSEATYESGFVIDKFPISRPNLTFSTLTVSNMSPEDSSIYLCSVVVGAEAFFGQGTRLTVV.

This clone was picked up one time. CDR3 bases: TGTGCCAGCAGTCCCGGACAGGGGAGTTGGGAGACCCAGTACTTC. Amino acid sequence: CASSPGQGSWETQYF. This rearrangement joins TRBV28 to TRBJ2-5; 9 bases match TRBD1. The ends lost 5 bases at V and 5 bases at J; junction bases unmatched: 9. The CDR3 is made up of 15 amino acids. The germline gives CDR1 MDHEN, CDR2 SYDVKM.

There are a few counts of this clone. The V and J genes are TRBV19 and TRBJ2-5; the D gene is possibly TRBD2 (5 bases). The CDR3 is made up of 16 amino acids. The V gene's germline CDR1 is LNHDA and CDR2 SQIVND (reference sequence). Trimming stripped 1 base from V and 1 base from J, with 13 bases between. The CDR3 is CASSIGSAAGQETQYF. As DNA, the CDR3 is TGTGCCAGTAGTATAGGATCTGCGGCGGGCCAAGAGACCCAGTACTTC.

This chain uses TRBV11-1 with TRBJ2-1; 7 bases agree with TRBD1. Per germline, CDR1 SGHAT and CDR2 FQDESV (reference sequence). The CDR3 consists of 14 residues. After removal of 1 base from V and 12 bases from J, the junction contained 9 bases not matched to a gene. The CDR3 sequence is CASSLDRQGYAQFF. Here the CDR3 DNA reads TGTGCCAGCAGCTTAGACCGACAGGGTTACGCGCAGTTCTTC. Variable domain in full (rest from reference TRBV11-1 and TRBJ2-1): EAEVAQSPRYKITEKSQAVAFWCDPISGHATLYWYRQILGQGPELLVQFQDESVVDDSQLPKDRFSAERLKGVDSTLKIQPAELGDSAMYLCASSLDRQGYAQFFGPGTRLTVL.

This clone was counted a few times. The V gene is TRBV27, the J gene TRBJ1-1; 8 positions agree with TRBD1. The CDR3 totals 14 residues. Germline loops: CDR1 MNHEY, CDR2 SMNVEV (reference sequence). Germline trimming cut 3 bases from V and 7 bases from J; bases unmatched to any gene: 7. The CDR3 region has the DNA TGTGCCAGCAGTTTCCTCCAGGGGGCAGGTGAAGCTTTCTTT. This encodes CASSFLQGAGEAFF.

The chain carries TRBV5-1 and TRBJ2-7; possible D gene TRBD2, 6 bases. CDR1 and CDR2 (germline): SGHRS, YFSETQ. This CDR3 contains 15 residues. V was cut by 0 bases and J by 2 bases, with 12 bases left in between. CDR3 residues: CASSLGGANPYEQYF. DNA of the CDR3: TGCGCCAGCAGCTTGGGCGGGGCCAATCCCTACGAGCAGTACTTC.

The chain uses TRBV4-3 and TRBJ2-1, with TRBD2 identical over 10 bases. V was clipped by 4 bases and J by 5 bases; unmatched bases: 8. The CDR3 extends over 16 amino acids. Germline V CDR1 and CDR2: LGHNA, YSLEER. The CDR3: CASSLRGLAEDNEQFF. CDR3 DNA: TGCGCCAGCAGCCTTAGAGGACTAGCGGAAGACAATGAGCAGTTCTTC.

The rearrangement links TRBV5-1 to TRBJ2-5; D may be TRBD1 (5 bases). The germline V gene has CDR1 SGHRS and CDR2 YFSETQ. Trimming shortened V by 1 base and J by 4 bases, and 14 bases separated the two germline ends. CDR3 length equals 15 residues. The CDR3 spells CASSLLGLGGETQYF. The CDR3 coding sequence is TGCGCCAGCAGCTTGTTGGGGCTAGGCGGAGAGACCCAGTACTTC.

This clone occurred once. This rearrangement joins TRBV5-1 to TRBJ1-2, with a weak D call TRBD1 (6 bases). This CDR3 comprises 15 residues. V was trimmed by 4 bases and J by 2 bases, leaving 15 bases between them. Germline V gene data show CDR1 as SGHRS and CDR2 as YFSETQ. As DNA, the CDR3 is TGCGCCAGCAGCCCGGCTGCGGGGGCGAACTATGGCTACACCTTC. This sequence encodes CASSPAAGANYGYTF. The full variable domain, its missing parts supplied by reference TRBV5-1 and TRBJ1-2, is KAGVTQTPRYLIKTRGQQVTLSCSPISGHRSVSWYQQTPGQGLQFLFEYFSETQRNKGNFPGRFSGRQFSNSRSEMNVSTLELGDSALYLCASSPAAGANYGYTFGSGTRLTVV.

V is TRBV7-2 and J is TRBJ1-5; D is undetermined. From germline, CDR1 is SGHTA and CDR2 FQGNSA. The CDR3 length is 16 residues. V dropped 1 base and J dropped 7 bases, with 17 bases sitting between them. DNA for the CDR3: TGTGCCAGCAGCTTAGGGAGGGCAGCGGTTGGGCAGCCCCAGCATTTT. Its translation is CASSLGRAAVGQPQHF.

This rearrangement joins TRBV11-2 to TRBJ2-3, with 14 nucleotides matching TRBD2. With 3 bases clipped from V and 2 bases from J, the junction kept 4 bases outside the gene matches. Germline CDR1 and CDR2: SGHAT and FQNNGV. The CDR3 contains 17 residues. For the CDR3, the DNA is TGTGCCAGCAGCTTGGGGACTAGCGGGGGACTCACAGATACGCAGTATTTT. Protein: CASSLGTSGGLTDTQYF.

CDR3 in amino acids: CASSLPGGPQTHEQFF. CDR3 coding DNA: TGCGCCAGCAGCTTGCCGGGGGGCCCGCAAACCCATGAGCAGTTCTTC. This chain connects TRBV5-1 to TRBJ2-1; the D gene is possibly TRBD2 (7 bases). V was trimmed by 1 base and J by 8 bases, leaving 19 bases between them. Germline CDR1 and CDR2: SGHRS and YFSETQ. This CDR3 is 16 amino acids long. Full variable domain (remainder filled in from reference TRBV5-1 and TRBJ2-1): KAGVTQTPRYLIKTRGQQVTLSCSPISGHRSVSWYQQTPGQGLQFLFEYFSETQRNKGNFPGRFSGRQFSNSRSEMNVSTLELGDSALYLCASSLPGGPQTHEQFFGPGTRLTVL.